This passage covers 22 T cell receptor beta chains from one sample sequenced in a study of post-analysis software for immune sequencing data. Sequencing libraries made from TCR beta cDNA carried unique molecular identifiers. TCRdb re-called the PCR reads through MiXCR, storing one row per CDR3 protein. Of about 570,000 distinct CDR3 sequences in the sample, around 34% were seen once. These receptors are not linked to any known antigen. Findings and limits, study-wide: Patients used about 5 TRBV segments, including TRBV5-6, TRBV5-1 and TRBV20-1, more often than controls.

Source material: blood. The source is a girl aged 2-17 years with multiple sclerosis.

This clonotype showed up just a few times. The rearrangement links TRBV6-5 to TRBJ2-3, with D possibly being TRBD2 (6 bases). The CDR3 is 18 amino acids. V shed 4 bases and J shed 2 bases, with 22 bases lying between them. Germline V gives CDR1 MNHEY, CDR2 SVGAGI. The CDR3 here is CASSWVSVVGGNTDTQYF. The CDR3 nucleotides are TGTGCCAGCAGTTGGGTCTCCGTGGTCGGCGGGAACACAGATACGCAGTATTTT.

The table lists this clonotype with a few counts. The chain couples TRBV7-9 to TRBJ2-7; 7 positions agree with TRBD1. This CDR3 has 14 residues. Trimming removed 5 bases from V and 2 bases from J; junction bases left unmatched: 6. Germline-derived CDR1 and CDR2 are SEHNR and FQNEAQ (reference sequence). The CDR3, as DNA: TGTGCCAGCAGCCGAACCGGGACAGCCTACGAGCAGTACTTC. The encoded protein is CASSRTGTAYEQYF.

This clonotype was seen a few times. The gene calls are TRBV7-9 and TRBJ2-1, with 13 bases identical to TRBD2. J was trimmed by 6 bases and V by 0 bases; bases with no gene match: 8. CDR3 length equals 18 residues. Germline assignment: CDR1 SEHNR and CDR2 FQNEAQ (reference sequence). CDR3 sequence (DNA): TGTGCCAGCAGCTTAGCGAGCCCGACTAGCGGGGGGATCAATGAGCAGTTCTTC. Translated, it gives CASSLASPTSGGINEQFF.

For the CDR3, the DNA is TGTGCCAGCAGCCAATCCTGGGAGACCCAGTACTTC. It translates to CASSQSWETQYF. The V gene is TRBV3-1, the J gene TRBJ2-5; D not resolved. V was shortened by 2 bases and J by 5 bases, with 6 bases between the two germline ends. Germline V gene lookup returns CDR1 LGHDT and CDR2 YNNKEL (reference sequence). The CDR3 contains 12 residues.

The rearrangement links TRBV9 to TRBJ2-7; 10 bases are shared with TRBD2. The tail of the sequence fits TRBJ2-5 better, so the J call may be wrong. Germline values: CDR1 SGDLS, CDR2 YYNGEE. This CDR3 has 14 amino acids. The CDR3 protein is CASSVLSGGETQYF. The CDR3 bases are TGTGCCAGCAGCGTCCTTAGCGGGGGGGAGACCCAGTACTTC.

About this clonotype: A read error may produce the germline difference seen at one junction end. This chain links TRBV5-1 with TRBJ2-7; the match to TRBD1 covers 8 bases. The CDR3 runs to 15 residues. Germline assignment: CDR1 SGHRS and CDR2 YFSETQ. Here the CDR3 DNA reads TGCGCCAGCAGCCGGGCGGGGACAGGAGTCTACGAGCAGTGCTTC. It is translated as CASSRAGTGVYEQCF.

The sample holds a few counts of this clonotype. This chain uses TRBV29-1 with TRBJ2-7; D gene uncertain. This CDR3 is built from 14 residues. Germline V gives CDR1 SQVTM, CDR2 ANQGSEA. The V and J ends lost 5 bases and 6 bases respectively, with 20 bases between them. The DNA for the CDR3 is TGCAGCGTTCTGTTTAAGGGCACCGGCGCCGAGCAGTACTTC. Translating it yields CSVLFKGTGAEQYF.

The chain links TRBV15 to TRBJ1-5, with D perhaps matching TRBD1 (6 bases). CDR3 length: 15 residues. Trimming pared 5 bases from V and 6 bases from J, leaving 17 bases between. Germline lookup yields CDR1 LNHNV and CDR2 YYDKDF (reference sequence). Here the CDR3 reads CATSPDTGGVQPQHF. The CDR3 nucleotides read TGTGCCACCAGCCCTGATACGGGGGGCGTTCAGCCCCAGCATTTT.

The chain has TRBV5-1 and TRBJ2-3; no firm D call. CDR3 length: 15 residues. V was clipped by 1 base and J by 1 base, with 10 bases between them. Germline V gene sequence: CDR1 SGHRS, CDR2 YFSETQ. The CDR3 region is CASSLTGVGTDTQYF. In nucleotides, the CDR3 is TGCGCCAGCAGCTTGACGGGCGTTGGCACAGATACGCAGTATTTT.

The CDR3, as DNA: TGTGCCAGCAGACTAGCGGGGGACTACGAGCAGTACTTC. Translated: CASRLAGDYEQYF. The rearrangement joins TRBV7-8 to TRBJ2-7, with 11 bases matching TRBD2. The CDR3 has 13 residues. With V trimmed by 6 bases and J by 3 bases, 1 base remained unmatched. Germline V CDR1 and CDR2: SGHVS, FQNEAQ.

The V and J genes are TRBV11-2 and TRBJ2-5, with a weak D call TRBD2 (6 bases). The germline V and J ends were trimmed by 5 bases and 4 bases, with 14 bases remaining between them. CDR1 and CDR2 from the germline V gene are SGHAT and FQNNGV. The CDR3 covers 14 residues. For the CDR3, the DNA is TGTGCCAGCAGCCTGGGACTGAGGCTAGAGACCCAGTACTTC. Translating it yields CASSLGLRLETQYF.

The rearrangement uses TRBV29-1 and TRBJ2-3; D gene ambiguous. Germline V lookup: CDR1 SQVTM, CDR2 ANQGSEA. V was pared by 4 bases and J by 4 bases, with 15 bases between. The CDR3 length is 14 residues. This chain's CDR3 is CSVGSPRPPDTQYF. CDR3 nucleotides: TGCAGCGTTGGGTCCCCTAGACCCCCAGATACGCAGTATTTT.

This clonotype was seen only a few times. The chain is built from TRBV20-1 and TRBJ1-2; possibly TRBD1 for D (5 bases). CDR3 length equals 13 residues. Germline assignment: CDR1 DFQATT and CDR2 SNEGSKA (reference sequence). V was cut by 4 bases and J by 8 bases, with 17 bases left in between. CDR3 loop: CSAKLLLGDGYTF. In DNA, the CDR3 is TGCAGTGCTAAGCTCCTCCTGGGGGACGGCTACACCTTC.

This clonotype was found once. The rearrangement joins TRBV27 to TRBJ1-4; D might be TRBD1 (6 bases). CDR1 and CDR2 (germline): MNHEY, SMNVEV (reference sequence). The CDR3 runs 15 residues. V was pared by 2 bases and J by 7 bases, with 14 bases between. CDR3 region: CASSLTGASTEKLFF. The DNA of the CDR3 is TGTGCCAGCAGTTTAACGGGGGCATCGACTGAAAAACTGTTTTTT.

The V call is TRBV20-1, the J call TRBJ2-3; no clear D. The CDR3 has 15 residues. CDR1 is DFQATT, CDR2 SNEGSKA, per germline (reference sequence). The ends were cut back, 4 bases at V and 0 bases at J, with 14 bases in the middle. The CDR3 region is CSATLPSSSTDTQYF. In DNA, the CDR3 is TGCAGTGCTACTCTACCATCTTCTAGCACAGATACGCAGTATTTT.

This clonotype was counted only a few times. The rearrangement joins TRBV5-1 to TRBJ1-2; D gene ambiguous. V gave up 0 bases and J gave up 0 bases, with 6 bases separating them. CDR3 length: 14 amino acids. CDR1 is SGHRS and CDR2 is YFSETQ in the germline V gene. DNA for the CDR3: TGCGCCAGCAGCTTGGCTCCCACTAACTATGGCTACACCTTC. This translates into CASSLAPTNYGYTF.

The rearrangement links TRBV5-1 to TRBJ1-1; no firm D call. Germline V gene data show CDR1 as SGHRS and CDR2 as YFSETQ. V was clipped by 7 bases and J by 0 bases, with 13 bases between them. The CDR3 runs 14 residues. CDR3 in amino acids: CASAVGGLNTEAFF. The CDR3 coding sequence is TGCGCCAGCGCAGTTGGAGGTTTGAACACTGAAGCTTTCTTT.

The chain couples TRBV20-1 to TRBJ2-5, with 9 bases fitting TRBD2. With V trimmed by 0 bases and J by 3 bases, 11 bases remained unmatched. Germline loops: CDR1 DFQATT, CDR2 SNEGSKA (reference sequence). This CDR3 spans 17 amino acids. CDR3 sequence reads: CSAREYRRVAGEETQYF. Here the CDR3 DNA reads TGCAGTGCTAGAGAATACCGAAGAGTAGCGGGGGAAGAGACCCAGTACTTC.

This clonotype came up a few times. The CDR3 region has the DNA TGTGCCAGCAGGATCTCGGGGGGCTACGAGCAGTACTTC. Encoded protein: CASRISGGYEQYF. This sequence joins TRBV12-3 or TRBV12-4 and TRBJ2-7; 7 nucleotides match TRBD2. CDR3 size: 13 residues. The trim removed 6 bases at V and 3 bases at J, leaving 5 bases unmatched.

The V gene is TRBV4-2, the J gene TRBJ2-5; 8 bases are shared with TRBD1. Trimming removed 3 bases from V and 5 bases from J; junction bases left unmatched: 5. In germline, CDR1 is LGHNA, CDR2 YNFKEQ. This CDR3 spans 14 amino acids. The CDR3 protein is CASSQPGTGETQYF. CDR3 DNA: TGTGCCAGCAGCCAGCCCGGGACAGGCGAGACCCAGTACTTC.

V usage is TRBV29-1 and J usage is TRBJ1-1; D unclear. This CDR3 is built from 13 residues. CDR1 is SQVTM and CDR2 is ANQGSEA in the germline V gene. The germline V and J ends were trimmed by 5 bases and 0 bases, with 10 bases remaining between them. The CDR3, as DNA: TGCAGCGTTCAAAGACGGTTGAACACTGAAGCTTTCTTT. Amino acids: CSVQRRLNTEAFF.

The rearrangement joins TRBV15 to TRBJ1-1; TRBD1 agrees at 8 bases. Germline V lookup: CDR1 LNHNV, CDR2 YYDKDF (reference sequence). This CDR3 spans 15 amino acids. Trimming at V came to 5 bases and at J to 3 bases, leaving 8 bases not matched to a gene. The CDR3 nucleotides read TGTGCCACCAGCGAACACCTGACAGGGGACACTGAAGCTTTCTTT. Amino acid sequence: CATSEHLTGDTEAFF.